This T cell receptor beta chain was identified in a study of vaccination effects on CD4 cells after COVID-19. The study, taken as a whole, reports: Both infection-induced and vaccine-induced clones contracted markedly at late post-vaccination timepoints.

V was cut by 6 bases and J by 2 bases, with 9 bases left in between. Germline loops: CDR1 MNHEY, CDR2 SVGAGI. CDR3 length: 13 residues. This clone was recorded only once. The antigen is not known. Profiled with immunoSEQ multiplex PCR; TCRdb holds only in-frame clones, not every one. The data show about 73,000 clones, with roughly 79% seen just once and 2.5% to 3% held by the top ten. Antigen-specific CD4+ T cells were expanded with viral peptide pools in the ViraFEST assay before sequencing. It was after around 10 days of culture that CD4+ T cells were isolated. None of these healthy vaccinees had been infected with SARS-CoV-2 before vaccination. IL-2 medium took the place of half the medium on both days 3 and 7.

This clonotype was sampled from a human donor who received a COVID-19 vaccine. The chain carries TRBV6-5 and TRBJ2-3; D remains ambiguous. Sequencing used CD4+ T cells from PBMCs cultured with HCoV-NL63 spike peptides, obtained before COVID-19 vaccination. In nucleotides, the CDR3 is TGTGCCAGCAGAACGCCCTCCACAGATACGCAGTATTTT. Protein: CASRTPSTDTQYF.